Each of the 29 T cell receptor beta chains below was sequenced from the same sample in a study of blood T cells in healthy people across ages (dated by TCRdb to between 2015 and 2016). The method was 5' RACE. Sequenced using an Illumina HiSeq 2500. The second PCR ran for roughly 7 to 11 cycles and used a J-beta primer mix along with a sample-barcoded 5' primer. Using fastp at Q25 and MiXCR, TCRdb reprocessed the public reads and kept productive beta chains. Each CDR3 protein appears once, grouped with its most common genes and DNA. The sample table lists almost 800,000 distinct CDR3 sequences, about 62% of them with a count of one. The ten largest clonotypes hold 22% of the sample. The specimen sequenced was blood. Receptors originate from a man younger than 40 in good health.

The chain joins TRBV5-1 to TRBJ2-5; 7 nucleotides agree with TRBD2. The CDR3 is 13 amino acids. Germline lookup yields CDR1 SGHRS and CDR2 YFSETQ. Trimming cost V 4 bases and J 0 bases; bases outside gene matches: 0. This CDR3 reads CASSREDQETQYF. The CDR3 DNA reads TGCGCCAGCAGCCGGGAGGACCAAGAGACCCAGTACTTC.

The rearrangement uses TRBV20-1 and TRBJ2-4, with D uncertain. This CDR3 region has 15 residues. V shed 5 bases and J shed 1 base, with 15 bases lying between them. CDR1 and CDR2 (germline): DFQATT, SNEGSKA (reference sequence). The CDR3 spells CSAPDPRRAKNIQYF. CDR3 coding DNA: TGCAGTGCTCCCGATCCTCGGCGGGCCAAAAACATTCAGTACTTC.

CDR3 region: CASSPRDSPYGYTF. As DNA, the CDR3 is TGTGCCAGCAGCCCGAGGGACAGCCCATATGGCTACACCTTC. The chain has TRBV3-1 and TRBJ1-2; 7 positions match TRBD1. J lost 5 bases, V lost 4 bases, and 7 bases had no gene match. Germline CDR1 and CDR2: LGHDT and YNNKEL (reference sequence). The CDR3 has 14 amino acids.

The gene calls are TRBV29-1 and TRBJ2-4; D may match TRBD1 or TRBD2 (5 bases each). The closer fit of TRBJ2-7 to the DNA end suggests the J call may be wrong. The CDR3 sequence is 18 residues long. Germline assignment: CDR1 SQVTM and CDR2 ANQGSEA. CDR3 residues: CSVVRVAKAVGRAYEQYF. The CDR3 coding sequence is TGCAGCGTTGTGAGGGTGGCCAAAGCGGTGGGCAGGGCGTACGAGCAGTACTTC.

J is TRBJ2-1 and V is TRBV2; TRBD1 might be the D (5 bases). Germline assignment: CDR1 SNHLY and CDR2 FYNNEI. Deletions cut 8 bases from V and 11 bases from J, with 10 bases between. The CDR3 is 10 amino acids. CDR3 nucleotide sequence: TGTGCCAGCGAAGGGGCCAAGCAGTTCTTC. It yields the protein CASEGAKQFF.

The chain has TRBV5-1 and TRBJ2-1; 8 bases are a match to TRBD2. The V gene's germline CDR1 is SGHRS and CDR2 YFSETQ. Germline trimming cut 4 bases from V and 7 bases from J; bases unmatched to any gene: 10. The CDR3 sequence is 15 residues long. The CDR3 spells CASSLASGGVNEQFF. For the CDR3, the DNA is TGCGCCAGCAGCCTGGCGAGCGGGGGCGTAAATGAGCAGTTCTTC.

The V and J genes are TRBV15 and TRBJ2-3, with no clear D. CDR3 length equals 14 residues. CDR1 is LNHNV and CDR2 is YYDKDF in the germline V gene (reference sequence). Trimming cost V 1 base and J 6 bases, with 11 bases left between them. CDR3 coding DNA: TGTGCCACCAGCAGAGTAGCACTGGATGATACGCAGTATTTT. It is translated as CATSRVALDDTQYF. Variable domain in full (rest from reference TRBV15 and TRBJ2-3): DAMVIQNPRYQVTQFGKPVTLSCSQTLNHNVMYWYQQKSSQAPKLLFHYYDKDFNNEADTPDNFQSRRPNTSFCFLDIRSPGLGDTAMYLCATSRVALDDTQYFGPGTRLTVL.

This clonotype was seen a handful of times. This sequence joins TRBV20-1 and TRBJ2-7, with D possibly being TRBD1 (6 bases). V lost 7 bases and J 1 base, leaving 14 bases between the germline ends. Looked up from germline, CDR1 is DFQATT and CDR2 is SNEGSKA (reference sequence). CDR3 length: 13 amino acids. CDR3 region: CSVETGRSYEQYF. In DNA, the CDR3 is TGCAGTGTCGAGACAGGACGTTCCTACGAGCAGTACTTC.

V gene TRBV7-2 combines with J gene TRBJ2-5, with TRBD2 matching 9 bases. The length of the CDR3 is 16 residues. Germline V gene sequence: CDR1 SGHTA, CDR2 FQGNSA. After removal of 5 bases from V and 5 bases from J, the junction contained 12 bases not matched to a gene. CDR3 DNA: TGTGCCAGCAGCCCCGTAAGGATAGCGGGAGAGGAGACCCAGTACTTC. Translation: CASSPVRIAGEETQYF.

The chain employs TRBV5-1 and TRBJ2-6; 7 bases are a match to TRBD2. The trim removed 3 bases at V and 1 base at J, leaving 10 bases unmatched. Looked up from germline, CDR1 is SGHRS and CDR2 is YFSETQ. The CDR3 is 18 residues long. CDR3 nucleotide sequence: TGCGCCAGCAGCTCGGAGGCCAGCGGGATTTCTGGGGCCAACGTCCTGACTTTC. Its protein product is CASSSEASGISGANVLTF.

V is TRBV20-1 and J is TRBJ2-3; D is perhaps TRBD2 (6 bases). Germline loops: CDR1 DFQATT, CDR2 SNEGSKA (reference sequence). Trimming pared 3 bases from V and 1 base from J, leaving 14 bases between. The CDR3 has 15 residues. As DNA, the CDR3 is TGCAGTGCTAGTGGTCCGGGAGTAGGCACAGATACGCAGTATTTT. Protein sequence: CSASGPGVGTDTQYF.

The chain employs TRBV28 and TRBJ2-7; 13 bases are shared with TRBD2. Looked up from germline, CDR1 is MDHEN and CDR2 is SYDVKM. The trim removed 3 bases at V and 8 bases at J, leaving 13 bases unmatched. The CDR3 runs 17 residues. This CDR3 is CASSFPRPGLAGPKQYF. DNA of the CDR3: TGTGCCAGCAGTTTCCCTAGACCGGGACTAGCGGGACCAAAGCAGTACTTC.

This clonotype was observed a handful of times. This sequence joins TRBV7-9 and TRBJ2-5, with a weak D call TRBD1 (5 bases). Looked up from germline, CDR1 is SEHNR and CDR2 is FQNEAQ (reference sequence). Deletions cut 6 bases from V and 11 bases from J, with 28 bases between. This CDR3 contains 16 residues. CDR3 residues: CASSSPSGQDLLEQYF. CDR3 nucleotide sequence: TGTGCCAGCAGTTCTCCAAGTGGACAAGACCTCTTAGAGCAGTACTTC.

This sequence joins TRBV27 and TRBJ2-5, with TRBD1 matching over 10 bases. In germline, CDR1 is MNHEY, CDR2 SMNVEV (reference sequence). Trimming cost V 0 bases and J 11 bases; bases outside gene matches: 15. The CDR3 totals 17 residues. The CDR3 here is CASSLSIGDRGGNEQYF. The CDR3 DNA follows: TGTGCCAGCAGTTTATCGATAGGGGACAGGGGAGGCAATGAGCAGTACTTC.

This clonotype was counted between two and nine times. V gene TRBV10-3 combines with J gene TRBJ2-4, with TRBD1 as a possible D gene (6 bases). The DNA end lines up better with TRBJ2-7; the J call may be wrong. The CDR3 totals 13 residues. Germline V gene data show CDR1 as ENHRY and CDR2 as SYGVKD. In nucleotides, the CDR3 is TGTGCCATCTCCCTCCAGGGGACCTACGAGCAGTACTTC. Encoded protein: CAISLQGTYEQYF.

CDR3 nucleotides: TGTGCCAGCAGCTCCGTCCCCCCCAATAGCGGGTCTTCGAATACGCAGTATTTT. Translated, it gives CASSSVPPNSGSSNTQYF. The V gene is TRBV7-3, the J gene TRBJ2-3; TRBD2 matches at 7 bases. The trim removed 4 bases at V and 7 bases at J, leaving 20 bases unmatched. This CDR3 has 18 amino acids. CDR1 is SGHTA and CDR2 is FQGTGA in the germline V gene.

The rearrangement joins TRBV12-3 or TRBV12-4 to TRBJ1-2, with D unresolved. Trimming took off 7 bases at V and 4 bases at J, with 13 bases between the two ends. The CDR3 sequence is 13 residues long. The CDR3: CASTTQSLYGYTF. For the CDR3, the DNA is TGTGCCAGCACGACACAGAGCCTCTATGGCTACACCTTC.

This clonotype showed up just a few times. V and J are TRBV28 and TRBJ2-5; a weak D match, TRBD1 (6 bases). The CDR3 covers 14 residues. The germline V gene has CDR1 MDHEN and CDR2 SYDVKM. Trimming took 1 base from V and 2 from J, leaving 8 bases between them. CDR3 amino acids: CASSLFTGQETQYF. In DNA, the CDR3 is TGTGCCAGCAGTTTATTCACAGGGCAAGAGACCCAGTACTTC.

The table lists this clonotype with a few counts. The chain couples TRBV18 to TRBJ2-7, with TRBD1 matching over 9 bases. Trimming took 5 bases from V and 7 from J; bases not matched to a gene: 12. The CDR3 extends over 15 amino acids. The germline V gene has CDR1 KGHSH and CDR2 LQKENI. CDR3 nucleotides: TGTGCCAGCTCAGCCGGGACAGGGACCCTTTGGGAGCAGTACTTC. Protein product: CASSAGTGTLWEQYF. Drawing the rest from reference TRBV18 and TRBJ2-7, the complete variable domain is NAGVMQNPRHLVRRRGQEARLRCSPMKGHSHVYWYRQLPEEGLKFMVYLQKENIIDESGMPKERFSAEFPKEGPSILRIQQVVRGDSAAYFCASSAGTGTLWEQYFGPGTRLTVT.

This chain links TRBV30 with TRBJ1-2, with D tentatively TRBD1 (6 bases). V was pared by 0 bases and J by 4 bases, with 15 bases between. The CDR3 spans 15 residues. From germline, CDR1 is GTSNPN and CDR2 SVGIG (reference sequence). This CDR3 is CAWSVTPGQTYGYTF. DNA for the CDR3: TGTGCCTGGAGTGTAACACCGGGACAAACCTATGGCTACACCTTC. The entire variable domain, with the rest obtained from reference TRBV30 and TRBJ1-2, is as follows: SQTIHQWPATLVQPVGSPLSLECTVEGTSNPNLYWYRQAAGRGLQLLFYSVGIGQISSEVPQNLSASRPQDRQFILSSKKLLLSDSGFYLCAWSVTPGQTYGYTFGSGTRLTVV.

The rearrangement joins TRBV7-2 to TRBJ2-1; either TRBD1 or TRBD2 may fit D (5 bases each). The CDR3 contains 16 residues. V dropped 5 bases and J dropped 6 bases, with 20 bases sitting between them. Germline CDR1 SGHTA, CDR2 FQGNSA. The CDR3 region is CASSRGPDGAVNEQFF. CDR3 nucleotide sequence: TGTGCCAGCAGCCGAGGGCCCGACGGGGCGGTCAATGAGCAGTTCTTC.

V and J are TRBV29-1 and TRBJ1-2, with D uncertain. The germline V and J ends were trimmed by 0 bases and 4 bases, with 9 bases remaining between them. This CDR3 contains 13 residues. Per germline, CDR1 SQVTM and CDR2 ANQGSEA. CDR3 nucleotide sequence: TGCAGCGTTGAAGATCTGAGCACCTATGGCTACACCTTC. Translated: CSVEDLSTYGYTF.

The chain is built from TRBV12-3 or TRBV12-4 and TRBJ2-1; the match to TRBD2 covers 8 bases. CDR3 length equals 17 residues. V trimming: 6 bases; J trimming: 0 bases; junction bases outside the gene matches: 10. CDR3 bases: TGTGCCAGCAGCGACCCGGGAGGGTCAAGCTCCTACAATGAGCAGTTCTTC. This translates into CASSDPGGSSSYNEQFF.

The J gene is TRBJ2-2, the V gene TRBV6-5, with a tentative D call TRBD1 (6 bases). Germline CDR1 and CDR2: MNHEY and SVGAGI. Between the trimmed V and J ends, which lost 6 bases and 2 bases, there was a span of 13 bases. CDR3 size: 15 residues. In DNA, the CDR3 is TGTGCCAGCAGCTACAGGGACGATAACACCGGGGAGCTGTTTTTT. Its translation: CASSYRDDNTGELFF.

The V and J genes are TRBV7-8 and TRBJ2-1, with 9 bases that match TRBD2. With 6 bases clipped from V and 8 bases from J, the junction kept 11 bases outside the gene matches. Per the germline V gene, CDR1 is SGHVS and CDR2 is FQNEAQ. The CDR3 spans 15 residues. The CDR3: CASSISWREGDEQFF. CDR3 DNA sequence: TGTGCCAGCAGTATCTCGTGGCGGGAGGGGGATGAGCAGTTCTTC.

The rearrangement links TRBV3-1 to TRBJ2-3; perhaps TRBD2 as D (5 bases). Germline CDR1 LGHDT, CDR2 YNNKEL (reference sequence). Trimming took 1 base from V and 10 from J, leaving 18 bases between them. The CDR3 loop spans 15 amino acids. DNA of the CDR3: TGTGCCAGCAGCCAAGTGAGGGTTGTAGAAGCTGCGCAGTATTTT. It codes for CASSQVRVVEAAQYF.

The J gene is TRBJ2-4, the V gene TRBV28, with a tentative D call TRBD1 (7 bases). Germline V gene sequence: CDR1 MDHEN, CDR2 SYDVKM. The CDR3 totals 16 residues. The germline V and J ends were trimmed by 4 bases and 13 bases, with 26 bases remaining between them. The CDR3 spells CASSSPTTGTLDEQYF. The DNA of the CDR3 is TGTGCCAGCAGTTCCCCGACGACAGGGACTTTGGATGAGCAGTACTTC.

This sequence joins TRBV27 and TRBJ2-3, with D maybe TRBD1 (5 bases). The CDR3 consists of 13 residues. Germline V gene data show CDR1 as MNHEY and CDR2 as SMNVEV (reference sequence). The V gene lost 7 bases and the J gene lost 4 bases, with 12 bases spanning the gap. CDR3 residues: CASKGHTSDTQYF. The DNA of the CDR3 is TGTGCCAGCAAGGGGCACACTTCAGATACGCAGTATTTT.

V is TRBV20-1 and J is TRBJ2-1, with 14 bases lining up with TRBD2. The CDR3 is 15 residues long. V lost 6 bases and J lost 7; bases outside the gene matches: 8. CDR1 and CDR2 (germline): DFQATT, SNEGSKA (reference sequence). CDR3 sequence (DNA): TGCAGTGCCACGGGACTAGCGGGAGTCAGGAATGAGCAGTTCTTC. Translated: CSATGLAGVRNEQFF.